At least ten counts were recorded for the clone carrying this TCR beta chain. Its antigen is not known. Conversion of TCR transcripts into cDNA relied on 5'RACE template switching, which added a universal primer site and UMIs. TCRdb reanalysed the 5' RACE reads using MiXCR and keeps one entry per CDR3 protein. The sample contains some 120,000 distinct CDR3 sequences, around 8% of which appear only once. The data stem from a study of T cells after yellow fever vaccination. Overall study context: Some fractions had low cell numbers, and these were prepared with SMART-Seq v4 Ultra Low Input. General study results and limits: Reappearance after the booster was observed for most primary-vaccination clones (96% CD4, more than 70% CD8). The secondary response was weaker but peaked faster, day 5 versus 15.

Germline values: CDR1 KGHDR, CDR2 SFDVKD. The CDR3 is 15 residues long. V was clipped by 4 bases and J by 8 bases; unmatched bases: 9. V and J are TRBV24-1 and TRBJ2-1; 8 bases match TRBD1. The origin of this receptor is a man younger than 40 who received the YFV17D yellow fever vaccine. The sequencing used CD8+ T cells sorted from PBMCs, collected 45 days after the yellow fever booster vaccination. CDR3 bases: TGTGCCACCAGTGACCCTGACAGGGGTGTCGATGAGCAGTTCTTC. As protein: CATSDPDRGVDEQFF.